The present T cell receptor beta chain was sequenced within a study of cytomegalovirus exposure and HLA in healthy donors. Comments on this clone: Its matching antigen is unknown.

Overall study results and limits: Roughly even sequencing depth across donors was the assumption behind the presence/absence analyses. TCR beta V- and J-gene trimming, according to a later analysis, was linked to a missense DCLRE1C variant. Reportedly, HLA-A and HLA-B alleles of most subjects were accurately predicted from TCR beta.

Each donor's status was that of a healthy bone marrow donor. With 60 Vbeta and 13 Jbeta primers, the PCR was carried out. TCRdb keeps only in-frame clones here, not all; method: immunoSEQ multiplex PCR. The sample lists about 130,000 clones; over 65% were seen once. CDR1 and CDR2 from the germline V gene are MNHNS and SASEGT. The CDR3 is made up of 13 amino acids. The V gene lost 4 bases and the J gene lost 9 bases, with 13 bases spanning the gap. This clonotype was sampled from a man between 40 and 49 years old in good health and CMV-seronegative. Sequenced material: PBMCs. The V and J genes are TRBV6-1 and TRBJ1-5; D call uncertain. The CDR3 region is CASSGHGVGPQHF. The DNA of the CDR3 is TGTGCCAGCAGTGGGCATGGTGTTGGGCCCCAGCATTTT.